This T cell receptor beta chain was sequenced during a study of CD8+CD57+ T cells in acquired aplastic anemia. Looking at the study overall: Each DNA sample taken from sorted CD4+ and CD8+ cells came to approximately 3.2 ug on average.

Details on this clonotype: Antigen specificity is unknown.

Regarding the study as a whole: The study found no significant CD8+ Simpson's diversity difference between patients and controls.

According to the study, genomic DNA was the template for TCR beta VDJ and CDR3 profiling. TCRdb re-derived calls from the reads in MiXCR, one entry per CDR3 protein. Among just over 200,000 distinct CDR3 sequences listed, 65% were seen once. Per the germline V gene, CDR1 is DFQATT and CDR2 is SNEGSKA (reference sequence). The CDR3 is 14 amino acids. V was clipped by 3 bases and J by 4 bases; unmatched bases: 9. Patients included in sequencing had previously demonstrated CD8+CD57+ cell expansion by flow cytometry. A severe acquired aplastic anemia diagnosis applied to all patients. Patient blood was sampled before any therapy had been received.

This chain connects TRBV20-1 to TRBJ2-7; TRBD2 matches at 7 bases. Specimen: sorted CD4+, CD8+, or CD8+CD57+ T cells (not recorded which) from PBMCs. The sequence was collected from a human donor with aplastic anemia. The CDR3 loop reads CSASRAGVRYEQYF. As DNA, the CDR3 is TGCAGTGCTAGCCGGGCGGGGGTACGTTACGAGCAGTACTTC.